There are many counts of the clone carrying this T cell receptor beta chain. TCRdb reprocessed the 5' RACE reads with MiXCR, giving one entry per CDR3 protein. The sample comprises roughly 96,000 distinct CDR3 sequences, around 9.8% of which are singletons, and roughly 17% rests with the top ten. The CDR3 contains 14 residues. Trimming stripped 7 bases from V and 3 bases from J, with 13 bases between. This entry is derived from a study of T cells after yellow fever vaccination. The rearrangement joins TRBV12-3 or TRBV12-4 to TRBJ1-3; no clear D gene. This TCR was recovered from a man between 18 and 35 years old who received the YFV17D yellow fever vaccine. Sequencing was performed on CD8+ T cells not binding an NS4B(214-222) dextramer, sorted from PBMCs, taken around 14 days after the first yellow fever vaccination. CDR3 coding DNA: TGTGCCAGCACCACCGCGGGAGGTGGAAACACCATATATTTT. Its protein is CASTTAGGGNTIYF.